This entry lists 16 T cell receptor beta chains sequenced from one sample in a study of T cells after yellow fever vaccination. A single record per CDR3 protein comes from TCRdb applying MiXCR to the 5' RACE reads. This table has about 550,000 distinct CDR3 sequences, roughly 21% appearing once. Here the sequenced sample was PBMCs, taken 15 days after the yellow fever booster vaccination. Every receptor here comes from a man aged 30 to 39 who received the YFV17D yellow fever vaccine.

This clonotype was counted only a few times. This chain joins TRBV20-1 and TRBJ2-1; 7 bases match TRBD1. J was trimmed by 6 bases and V by 3 bases; bases with no gene match: 11. CDR1 and CDR2 (germline): DFQATT, SNEGSKA (reference sequence). There are 15 residues in the CDR3. The CDR3 protein is CSARWPGQRVNEQFF. The CDR3, as DNA: TGCAGTGCTAGGTGGCCGGGACAGAGAGTCAATGAGCAGTTCTTC.

As to this clonotype: The conserved phenylalanine or tryptophan is not found at the CDR3 terminus, so this likely reflects a read error. The genes are TRBV20-1 and TRBJ2-7; TRBD2 matches at 13 bases. From germline, CDR1 is DFQATT and CDR2 SNEGSKA (reference sequence). The CDR3 has 20 residues. The V segment lost 3 bases and the J segment 0 bases; nucleotides outside the gene matches: 17. Here the CDR3 DNA reads TGCAGTGCTAGTCCAGGACAAGGACTAGCGGGAGCAGTTTTCTCCTACGAGCAGTACTCC. As protein: CSASPGQGLAGAVFSYEQYS.

This clonotype is medium-sized (0.01 to 0.1%) by share. V and J are TRBV7-2 and TRBJ2-3, with D uncertain. The CDR3 extends over 13 amino acids. Trimming shortened V by 5 bases and J by 5 bases, and 11 bases separated the two germline ends. CDR1 is SGHTA and CDR2 is FQGNSA in the germline V gene. The chain's CDR3 is CASSLLGKDTQYF. The CDR3 DNA reads TGTGCCAGCAGCCTTCTAGGGAAAGATACGCAGTATTTT.

The gene calls are TRBV20-1 and TRBJ2-7; D might be TRBD2 (5 bases). The length of the CDR3 is 18 residues. Trimming left V 0 bases short and J 0 bases short, with 21 bases between. Looked up from germline, CDR1 is DFQATT and CDR2 is SNEGSKA (reference sequence). The CDR3 protein is CSARESQVVAPSSYEQYF. The CDR3 nucleotides read TGCAGTGCTAGAGAATCCCAGGTGGTAGCGCCTAGCTCCTACGAGCAGTACTTC.

The chain has TRBV7-6 and TRBJ2-3; 9 bases align to TRBD2. The J segment lost 7 bases and the V segment lost 1 base, leaving 3 bases of the junction unmatched. The CDR3 extends over 14 amino acids. Per the germline V gene, CDR1 is SGHVS and CDR2 is FNYEAQ. CDR3 protein: CASSLGTSVYTQYF. The CDR3 nucleotides read TGTGCCAGCAGCTTAGGGACTAGCGTTTATACGCAGTATTTT.

The chain is built from TRBV29-1 and TRBJ2-7; D may be TRBD2 (5 bases). This CDR3 is 16 amino acids long. Trimming took off 0 bases at V and 5 bases at J, with 20 bases between the two ends. CDR1 is SQVTM and CDR2 is ANQGSEA in the germline V gene. The DNA of the CDR3 is TGCAGCGTTGAAGATCTTGTGGGCCACGACGGGAACGAGCAGTACTTC. This encodes CSVEDLVGHDGNEQYF.

The chain combines TRBV20-1 with TRBJ2-1; D gene unclear. Germline V gene lookup returns CDR1 DFQATT and CDR2 SNEGSKA (reference sequence). V dropped 0 bases and J dropped 5 bases, with 5 bases sitting between them. There are 12 residues in the CDR3. CDR3: CSARDSHNEQFF. CDR3 bases: TGCAGTGCTAGAGATTCGCACAATGAGCAGTTCTTC.

This chain links TRBV12-3 or TRBV12-4 with TRBJ2-3; D gene unclear. The CDR3 runs 14 residues. The germline V and J ends were trimmed by 3 bases and 1 base, with 8 bases remaining between them. CDR3 sequence: CASSFTRGTDTQYF. The CDR3 DNA sequence: TGTGCCAGCAGTTTCACCCGGGGCACAGATACGCAGTATTTT.

This clonotype has a handful of counts. The chain uses TRBV7-9 and TRBJ2-1; weak D call: TRBD1 (5 bases). Germline V gene data show CDR1 as SEHNR and CDR2 as FQNEAQ (reference sequence). This CDR3 is 14 amino acids long. The V end lost 5 bases, the J end lost 3 bases, and 11 bases lay between the germline ends. DNA of the CDR3: TGTGCCAGCAGCCCTAGACAGCACTACAATGAGCAGTTCTTC. Residues: CASSPRQHYNEQFF. The whole variable domain, filled in from reference TRBV7-9 and TRBJ2-1, reads DTGVSQNPRHKITKRGQNVTFRCDPISEHNRLYWYRQTLGQGPEFLTYFQNEAQLEKSRLLSDRFSAERPKGSFSTLEIQRTEQGDSAMYLCASSPRQHYNEQFFGPGTRLTVL.

This clonotype was found a few times. Relative to the germline gene, one junction end is altered; a read error may explain this. The V call is TRBV29-1, the J call TRBJ2-5; the D gene is possibly TRBD1 (7 bases). From germline, CDR1 is SQVTM and CDR2 ANQGSEA. The CDR3 contains 15 residues. CDR3 residues: CSVGGQGQYQETQYF. Here the CDR3 DNA reads TGTAGCGTCGGGGGCCAGGGACAGTACCAAGAGACCCAGTACTTC.

CDR3 sequence (DNA): TGTGCCAGCAGCGCGAATATTGGGTCGGCAGATACGCAGTATTTT. This sequence encodes CASSANIGSADTQYF. The genes are TRBV9 and TRBJ2-3, with D hard to call. Trimming cost V 3 bases and J 4 bases, with 15 bases left between them. The CDR3 is 15 amino acids. Germline V gene lookup returns CDR1 SGDLS and CDR2 YYNGEE.

This clonotype was counted a few times. The chain is built from TRBV20-1 and TRBJ2-1, with 8 bases that match TRBD2. The CDR3 has 15 amino acids. Germline V CDR1 and CDR2: DFQATT, SNEGSKA (reference sequence). The V gene end was trimmed by 0 bases and the J gene end by 3 bases; junction bases not matched to a gene: 4. The CDR3 reads CSARDPREGYNEQFF. The CDR3 DNA sequence: TGCAGTGCTAGAGATCCCCGGGAGGGCTACAATGAGCAGTTCTTC.

This clonotype appeared a few times. V gene TRBV5-1 combines with J gene TRBJ1-1, with D maybe TRBD1 (5 bases). The CDR3 is made up of 12 amino acids. The V end lost 3 bases, the J end lost 11 bases, and 14 bases lay between the germline ends. The V gene's germline CDR1 is SGHRS and CDR2 YFSETQ. The CDR3 loop is CASSYPGDLAFF. The CDR3, as DNA: TGCGCCAGCAGCTACCCGGGGGATTTGGCTTTCTTT.

The sample holds a few counts of this clonotype. The chain is built from TRBV6-5 and TRBJ2-2, with a weak D call TRBD1 (6 bases). Germline CDR1 is MNHEY and CDR2 is SVGAGI. The CDR3 sequence is 12 residues long. The germline V and J ends were trimmed by 10 bases and 5 bases, with 11 bases remaining between them. The CDR3 DNA sequence: TGTGCCATACAGGGTGGGACCGGGGAGCTGTTTTTT. Protein sequence: CAIQGGTGELFF.

This clonotype was seen only a few times. This chain connects TRBV6-5 to TRBJ2-3; D is perhaps TRBD1 (6 bases). Trimming left V 0 bases short and J 2 bases short, with 12 bases between. CDR3 length: 16 amino acids. Germline V gives CDR1 MNHEY, CDR2 SVGAGI. Here the CDR3 DNA reads TGTGCCAGCAGTTACTCGTCCGGGACATACACAGATACGCAGTATTTT. Translation: CASSYSSGTYTDTQYF.

This clonotype was observed a few times. This rearrangement joins TRBV10-2 to TRBJ2-7, with TRBD2 matching over 9 bases. The V gene end was trimmed by 3 bases and the J gene end by 4 bases; junction bases not matched to a gene: 10. The CDR3 is 16 residues long. In germline, CDR1 is WSHSY, CDR2 SAAADI. CDR3 nucleotide sequence: TGCGCCAGCAGTGACCAGCGGCGGGAGGGCCGGTACGAGCAGTACTTC. It yields the protein CASSDQRREGRYEQYF.